This T cell receptor beta chain comes out of a study of human T cells and chemical hapten exposure. Whole-study context: Patches with 0.01% DPC went on the upper back, and the tests were read at 6 days.

This clonotype was detected only a few times. Its antigen is unidentified. Germline CDR1 is MNHEY and CDR2 is SMNVEV (reference sequence). The CDR3 spans 14 residues. V lost 7 bases, J lost 10 bases, and 14 bases stayed unmatched. The time point was: patch test 2, 6 weeks after DPC sensitization. Sample treatment: therapeutic diphenylcyclopropenone sensitization with weekly scalp DPC. Study processing details: Samples had a median of around 100,000 TCRs, ranging roughly 23,224 to 700,000. TCRdb redid the calling of the RACE reads with MiXCR, one entry per CDR3 protein. The V and J calls and clone size come from TCRdb's table, not from the authors' own analysis. There are under 100,000 distinct CDR3 sequences in the sample; 10% to 12% occur only once, and approximately 3.4% lies in the top ten. General study points: Compared with pre-sensitization or healthy control sets, expanded TCRs clustered more.

The input for sequencing was whole blood, taken in connection with sensitization to the hapten diphenylcyclopropenone (DPC). The clonotype comes from a woman in her 40s with alopecia areata. Some clones in this sample may be carry-over from other donors' samples. V usage is TRBV27 and J usage is TRBJ1-2; the match to TRBD1 covers 8 bases. DNA of the CDR3: TGTGCCAGCAAGGGAACAGGACAGGGATTTTACTACACCTTC. This translates into CASKGTGQGFYYTF.